The 25 T cell receptor beta chains in this list originate from one sample, sequenced in a study of blood T cell repertoires in COVID-19. The method was immunoSEQ multiplex PCR; TCRdb's version includes in-frame clones alone and lacks a portion of them. Found here are 200,000 to 250,000 clones, 82% of them singletons; the top ten hold 3% to 4%. Sequencing used PBMCs or T cells enriched from blood (not recorded which). The origin of the receptors is a woman aged 55-75 years who had recovered from COVID-19.

The genes are TRBV4-2 and TRBJ2-7; tentatively, D is TRBD2 (5 bases). Trimming cost V 0 bases and J 2 bases, with 17 bases left between them. Germline assignment: CDR1 LGHNA and CDR2 YNFKEQ. The CDR3 runs 17 residues. The CDR3 region has the DNA TGTGCCAGCAGCCAAGATCTTAGCGAGGGATCCACCTACGAGCAGTACTTC. Amino acids: CASSQDLSEGSTYEQYF.

This clone was seen a single time. This rearrangement joins TRBV27 to TRBJ1-4; D is unresolved. This CDR3 comprises 15 residues. Deletions cut 2 bases from V and 5 bases from J, with 12 bases between. Germline CDR1 reads MNHEY; CDR2 reads SMNVEV (reference sequence). CDR3 bases: TGTGCCAGCAGTTTAGATCGGGTCAAGAATGAAAAACTGTTTTTT. This codes for CASSLDRVKNEKLFF.

As to this clone: This same CDR3 is encoded by further DNA sequences in the sample. The chain combines TRBV11-2 with TRBJ1-4; 8 bases map to TRBD1. The V gene end was trimmed by 6 bases and the J gene end by 7 bases; junction bases not matched to a gene: 10. The CDR3 totals 15 residues. The germline V gene encodes CDR1 SGHAT and CDR2 FQNNGV. This chain's CDR3 is CASSLDRGRGEKLFF. Here the CDR3 DNA reads TGTGCCAGCAGTCTCGACAGGGGCAGGGGTGAAAAACTGTTTTTT.

This sequence joins TRBV2 and TRBJ2-2, with TRBD2 matching 15 bases. J lost 4 bases, V lost 2 bases, and 5 bases had no gene match. Germline V gene data show CDR1 as SNHLY and CDR2 as FYNNEI. The CDR3 runs 18 residues. In DNA, the CDR3 is TGTGCCAGCAGTGAATTGGGACTAGCGGGAGGATCCACCGGGGAGCTGTTTTTT. Encoded protein: CASSELGLAGGSTGELFF.

The genes are TRBV19 and TRBJ2-5; 7 bases agree with TRBD1. Germline CDR1 is LNHDA and CDR2 is SQIVND (reference sequence). The CDR3 spans 14 residues. V lost 5 bases and J lost 2; bases outside the gene matches: 5. The CDR3 protein is CASSAQTGQETQYF. CDR3 nucleotides: TGTGCCAGTAGTGCCCAGACAGGGCAAGAGACCCAGTACTTC. Full variable domain (rest looked up from reference TRBV19 and TRBJ2-5): DGGITQSPKYLFRKEGQNVTLSCEQNLNHDAMYWYRQDPGQGLRLIYYSQIVNDFQKGDIAEGYSVSREKKESFPLTVTSAQKNPTAFYLCASSAQTGQETQYFGPGTRLLVL.

This chain joins TRBV21-1 and TRBJ2-2; the table gives TRBD2 as D, unverified against the DNA. TRBV21-1 is reported as a pseudogene. The CDR3 totals 15 residues. CDR3 sequence reads: CASSKAAREAGELFF. DNA for the CDR3: TGTGCCAGCAGCAAAGCTGCCAGGGAGGCCGGGGAGCTGTTTTTT.

The CDR3 DNA follows: TGTGCCAGCTCACCACCGGGGACAGGGGCGTCTTCCGAAAAACTGTTTTTT. Its protein is CASSPPGTGASSEKLFF. The chain is built from TRBV18 and TRBJ1-4, with 10 bases that match TRBD1. Germline V gene sequence: CDR1 KGHSH, CDR2 LQKENI. CDR3 length: 17 amino acids. V dropped 0 bases and J dropped 8; count of bases not matched to a gene: 9.

The chain uses TRBV10-2 and TRBJ2-1; 11 bases line up with TRBD2. The germline V gene encodes CDR1 WSHSY and CDR2 SAAADI. V shed 0 bases, J shed 7 bases, and the junction held 5 bases outside the gene matches. CDR3 length: 16 residues. CDR3 in DNA: TGCGCCAGCAGTGAGTCTAGCGGGAGGGCCGGGAATGAGCAGTTCTTC. Translation: CASSESSGRAGNEQFF.

The rearrangement links TRBV5-6 to TRBJ2-2; 8 bases map to TRBD1. CDR1 is SGHDT, CDR2 YYEEEE, per germline. Unmatched junction bases numbered 7, after V lost 0 bases and J lost 6 bases. This CDR3 region has 16 residues. The CDR3 region is CASSLGWTGSAGELFF. In DNA form, the CDR3 reads TGTGCCAGCAGCTTGGGCTGGACAGGGTCTGCCGGGGAGCTGTTTTTT. The full variable domain, its missing parts supplied by reference TRBV5-6 and TRBJ2-2, is DAGVTQSPTHLIKTRGQQVTLRCSPKSGHDTVSWYQQALGQGPQFIFQYYEEEERQRGNFPDRFSGHQFPNYSSELNVNALLLGDSALYLCASSLGWTGSAGELFFGEGSRLTVL.

The table lists this clone with many counts. The V gene is TRBV12-5, the J gene TRBJ2-7; 9 bases map to TRBD2. Looked up from germline, CDR1 is LGHNT and CDR2 is FRNRAP. V lost 0 bases, J lost 0 bases, and 12 bases stayed unmatched. This CDR3 has 19 residues. In DNA form, the CDR3 reads TGTGCTAGTGGTTTGGTACTGGGGGCGGGGGGGCCCCACTCCTACGAGCAGTACTTC. This translates into CASGLVLGAGGPHSYEQYF.

The V call is TRBV5-1, the J call TRBJ2-1, with D maybe TRBD1 (6 bases). The CDR3 has 11 amino acids. Deletions cut 1 base from V and 15 bases from J, with 11 bases between. Germline V gene sequence: CDR1 SGHRS, CDR2 YFSETQ. This chain's CDR3 is CASSLSGEVFF. In DNA, the CDR3 is TGCGCCAGCAGCTTGTCAGGGGAAGTGTTCTTC. Drawing the rest from reference TRBV5-1 and TRBJ2-1, the complete variable domain is KAGVTQTPRYLIKTRGQQVTLSCSPISGHRSVSWYQQTPGQGLQFLFEYFSETQRNKGNFPGRFSGRQFSNSRSEMNVSTLELGDSALYLCASSLSGEVFFGPGTRLTVL.

Here the CDR3 reads CASSQGGTGDLSNQPQHF. CDR3 nucleotides: TGTGCCAGCAGCCAGGGCGGGACAGGTGACCTGAGCAATCAGCCCCAGCATTTT. The V call is TRBV4-2, the J call TRBJ1-5; TRBD1 matches at 8 bases. V was clipped by 3 bases and J by 1 base; unmatched bases: 11. The CDR3 contains 18 residues. Germline assignment: CDR1 LGHNA and CDR2 YNFKEQ.

The chain employs TRBV4-3 and TRBJ1-1; weak D call: TRBD1 (5 bases). CDR3 size: 15 residues. Per the germline V gene, CDR1 is LGHNA and CDR2 is YSLEER. Trimming shortened V by 1 base and J by 1 base, and 10 bases separated the two germline ends. CDR3 sequence (DNA): TGCGCCAGCAGCCAAGGGCTACAGGCGAACACTGAAGCTTTCTTT. Its protein product is CASSQGLQANTEAFF.

The chain couples TRBV2 to TRBJ2-3; 8 bases fit TRBD2. Germline loops: CDR1 SNHLY, CDR2 FYNNEI. The ends lost 3 bases at V and 2 bases at J; junction bases unmatched: 4. The CDR3 has 15 amino acids. The CDR3: CASSDPGGFTDTQYF. The DNA for the CDR3 is TGTGCCAGCAGTGACCCGGGAGGGTTCACAGATACGCAGTATTTT. Full variable domain (remainder filled in from reference TRBV2 and TRBJ2-3): EPEVTQTPSHQVTQMGQEVILRCVPISNHLYFYWYRQILGQKVEFLVSFYNNEISEKSEIFDDQFSVERPDGSNFTLKIRSTKLEDSAMYFCASSDPGGFTDTQYFGPGTRLTVL.

The V gene is TRBV3-1 (or the pseudogene TRBV3-2), the J gene TRBJ1-6; 8 bases are a match to TRBD1. With V trimmed by 4 bases and J by 13 bases, 12 bases remained unmatched. Germline V gives CDR1 LGHDT, CDR2 YNNKEL (reference sequence). The CDR3 is made up of 15 amino acids. The CDR3 sequence: CASSPSDRESAPLHF. The CDR3 region has the DNA TGTGCCAGCAGCCCTTCGGACAGGGAAAGTGCGCCCCTCCACTTT.

The chain carries TRBV11-2 and TRBJ2-1; D not certain. V lost 5 bases and J 2 bases, leaving 19 bases between the germline ends. Germline-derived CDR1 and CDR2 are SGHAT and FQNNGV. The CDR3 is made up of 17 amino acids. CDR3 region: CASSPSLWYDTYNEQFF. CDR3 nucleotide sequence: TGTGCCAGCAGCCCCAGTTTGTGGTACGATACCTACAATGAGCAGTTCTTC.

This rearrangement joins TRBV23-1 to TRBJ2-1; TRBD2 aligns across 10 bases. TRBV23-1 carries the ORF label, with uncertain function. Trimming took 4 bases from V and 2 from J; bases not matched to a gene: 11. This CDR3 region has 18 residues. The CDR3 bases are TGCGCCAGCAGTCCTAATAGCGGGAGGCCGGGTGCCTACAATGAGCAGTTCTTC. This encodes CASSPNSGRPGAYNEQFF.

The genes are TRBV6-5 and TRBJ2-1; D is perhaps TRBD2 (5 bases). The germline V gene has CDR1 MNHEY and CDR2 SVGAGI. The ends were cut back, 4 bases at V and 7 bases at J, with 17 bases in the middle. The CDR3 spans 15 residues. The CDR3 protein is CASSSQLGFKNEQFF. The CDR3 DNA reads as TGTGCCAGCAGTTCCCAACTAGGGTTTAAAAATGAGCAGTTCTTC.

The V and J genes are TRBV27 and TRBJ1-6; weak D call: TRBD1 (5 bases). The CDR3 consists of 13 residues. Germline values: CDR1 MNHEY, CDR2 SMNVEV (reference sequence). V was shortened by 3 bases and J by 9 bases, with 9 bases between the two germline ends. CDR3 in DNA: TGTGCCAGCAGTTTGGGGGGTATTTCACCCCTCCACTTT. Protein product: CASSLGGISPLHF.

The V and J genes are TRBV21-1 and TRBJ2-7; the DNA was not used to check the table's D call, TRBD2. TRBV21-1 constitutes a pseudogene. The length of the CDR3 is 15 residues. CDR3: CASSKARTLIYEQYF. For the CDR3, the DNA is TGTGCCAGCAGCAAAGCGCGGACTCTTATCTACGAGCAGTACTTC.

V usage is TRBV7-2 and J usage is TRBJ2-1; 11 nucleotides match TRBD2. Germline V CDR1 and CDR2: SGHTA, FQGNSA. The length of the CDR3 is 15 residues. V trimming: 2 bases; J trimming: 9 bases; junction bases outside the gene matches: 6. CDR3 protein: CASSLSLAGAGEQFF. The CDR3 DNA is TGTGCCAGCAGCTTATCACTAGCGGGAGCGGGTGAGCAGTTCTTC.

The genes are TRBV5-1 and TRBJ1-1, with 8 bases fitting TRBD1. The junction had 0 bases not matched to a gene; V was cut back by 4 bases and J by 4 bases. This CDR3 is built from 12 residues. Germline values: CDR1 SGHRS, CDR2 YFSETQ. Here the CDR3 reads CASSTGGTEAFF. The CDR3 bases are TGCGCCAGCAGCACAGGGGGCACTGAAGCTTTCTTT.

The V gene is TRBV25-1, the J gene TRBJ2-7, with D maybe TRBD1 (5 bases). Deletions cut 2 bases from V and 4 bases from J, with 15 bases between. CDR1 is MGHDK and CDR2 is SYGVNS in the germline V gene. The CDR3 is 15 residues long. CDR3 amino acids: CASSEGETAMYEQYF. As DNA, the CDR3 is TGTGCCAGCAGTGAAGGAGAGACAGCCATGTACGAGCAGTACTTC.

V usage is TRBV30 and J usage is TRBJ2-7; 9 bases agree with TRBD2. Losses at the gene ends were 3 bases for V and 0 bases for J; bases not matched to a gene: 12. Germline CDR1 GTSNPN, CDR2 SVGIG (reference sequence). The CDR3 totals 17 residues. CDR3: CAWSHPGLAASSYEQYF. Written as DNA, the CDR3 is TGTGCCTGGAGCCATCCGGGACTAGCAGCGAGCTCCTACGAGCAGTACTTC.

This chain connects TRBV19 to TRBJ1-5, with TRBD1 identical over 9 bases. The CDR3 is 16 residues long. J gave up 7 bases and V 4 bases, and 11 bases lay outside the gene matches. CDR1 and CDR2 from the germline V gene are LNHDA and SQIVND (reference sequence). DNA for the CDR3: TGTGCCAGTAGTACCAAACAGGGGGCCCTCGGACAGCCCCAGCATTTT. It is translated as CASSTKQGALGQPQHF.